Below, 27 T cell receptor beta chains from the same sample are listed, as sequenced in a study of OX40 agonist ivuxolimab in advanced cancers. Data came from immunoSEQ multiplex PCR; TCRdb stores just in-frame clones and leaves some out. The repertoire holds 85,000 to 100,000 clones, 85% to 90% seen once, with around 0.2% in the top ten. Sample: CD4+ or CD8+ T cells sorted from blood, taken in a trial of the OX40 agonist ivuxolimab. All receptors come from an adult with an advanced solid tumor such as melanoma, head and neck, liver or kidney cancer.

CDR3: CASIPGWGQSNTEAFF. The CDR3 DNA sequence: TGTGCCAGTATCCCCGGATGGGGACAGTCGAACACTGAAGCTTTCTTT. The gene calls are TRBV19 and TRBJ1-1, with TRBD1 matching 7 bases. Trimming cost V 7 bases and J 1 base; bases outside gene matches: 12. Germline V gene data show CDR1 as LNHDA and CDR2 as SQIVND (reference sequence). The CDR3 consists of 16 residues.

The chain carries TRBV6-5 and TRBJ1-1; 7 bases match TRBD1. The ends lost 4 bases at V and 1 base at J; junction bases unmatched: 9. The V gene's germline CDR1 is MNHEY and CDR2 SVGAGI. The CDR3 loop spans 16 amino acids. The CDR3 DNA follows: TGTGCCAGCAGTTCCTCCTCGACAGGGCGGAACACTGAAGCTTTCTTT. Its protein is CASSSSSTGRNTEAFF.

This chain connects TRBV18 to TRBJ2-7; 10 bases match TRBD1. Germline CDR1 and CDR2: KGHSH and LQKENI. Losses at the gene ends were 4 bases for V and 3 bases for J; bases not matched to a gene: 6. The CDR3 spans 15 residues. The CDR3 sequence is CASSRYRDRGYEQYF. In nucleotides, the CDR3 is TGTGCCAGCTCACGATACCGGGACAGGGGCTACGAGCAGTACTTC.

The chain links TRBV7-9 to TRBJ1-2; maybe TRBD1 (6 bases). This CDR3 comprises 13 residues. Germline V gene lookup returns CDR1 SEHNR and CDR2 FQNEAQ (reference sequence). The V end lost 5 bases, the J end lost 8 bases, and 15 bases lay between the germline ends. The CDR3 reads CASSQTGNGGYTF. The CDR3 DNA reads as TGTGCCAGCAGCCAGACAGGAAACGGGGGCTACACCTTC.

The chain's CDR3 is CASSYPGGGQPQHF. Here the CDR3 DNA reads TGTGCCAGCAGTTACCCGGGGGGCGGTCAGCCCCAGCATTTT. The gene calls are TRBV6-6 and TRBJ1-5; D might be TRBD1 (6 bases). Trimming stripped 2 bases from V and 6 bases from J, with 11 bases between. Germline V gives CDR1 MNHNY, CDR2 SVGAGI (reference sequence). This CDR3 has 14 residues.

The sample holds a few counts of this clone. The chain employs TRBV6-1 and TRBJ1-5; perhaps TRBD1 as D (5 bases). V lost 7 bases, J lost 0 bases, and 13 bases lay in between. There are 15 residues in the CDR3. Per germline, CDR1 MNHNS and CDR2 SASEGT. CDR3 residues: CASNRQRNSNQPQHF. As DNA, the CDR3 is TGTGCCAGCAATCGACAGAGAAATAGCAATCAGCCCCAGCATTTT.

V usage is TRBV7-2 and J usage is TRBJ1-1; TRBD1 is a possible D gene (5 bases). The CDR3 covers 15 residues. CDR1 and CDR2 from the germline V gene are SGHTA and FQGNSA. The V and J ends lost 4 bases and 4 bases respectively, with 16 bases between them. This chain's CDR3 is CASSSQQGGSTEAFF. The DNA for the CDR3 is TGTGCCAGCAGCTCCCAGCAGGGAGGGAGCACTGAAGCTTTCTTT.

V is TRBV28 and J is TRBJ2-4; 7 nucleotides agree with TRBD2. This CDR3 is 14 amino acids long. Looked up from germline, CDR1 is MDHEN and CDR2 is SYDVKM. J gave up 5 bases and V 6 bases, and 7 bases lay outside the gene matches. CDR3 region: CASSGDREENIQYF. The CDR3 region has the DNA TGTGCCAGCAGCGGCGACCGGGAGGAAAACATTCAGTACTTC.

A single count supports this clone. This sequence joins TRBV7-9 and TRBJ1-2; maybe TRBD1 (6 bases). V dropped 2 bases and J dropped 6 bases, with 10 bases sitting between them. The CDR3 is 13 residues long. CDR1 and CDR2 from the germline V gene are SEHNR and FQNEAQ (reference sequence). This CDR3 is CASSLHRDNGYTF. The CDR3 coding sequence is TGTGCCAGCAGCTTACATAGGGACAATGGCTACACCTTC.

The chain recombines TRBV6-1 with TRBJ2-1; 9 bases align to TRBD2. V lost 6 bases to trimming and J lost 16 bases; unmatched junction nucleotides: 10. The germline gives CDR1 MNHNS, CDR2 SASEGT. CDR3 length: 12 amino acids. For the CDR3, the DNA is TGTGCCAGCAGGGATTGGAGCGGGGGGTGTTTCTTC. Amino acids: CASRDWSGGCFF.

This chain connects TRBV9 to TRBJ2-1; 10 positions match TRBD1. Trimming removed 4 bases from V and 6 bases from J; junction bases left unmatched: 10. Germline V CDR1 and CDR2: SGDLS, YYNGEE. This CDR3 comprises 16 residues. CDR3 bases: TGTGCCAGCAGCCTCGGACAGGGGGATGGAAGCAATGAGCAGTTCTTC. Amino acids: CASSLGQGDGSNEQFF.

The V and J genes are TRBV16 and TRBJ1-5; D is unresolved. Germline V gives CDR1 KGHSY, CDR2 FQNENV. Trimming removed 3 bases at V and 2 bases at J, with 11 bases between. The CDR3 consists of 15 residues. DNA for the CDR3: TGTGCCAGCAGCCAGAGTGGTCAGGGCAATCAGCCCCAGCATTTT. Amino acids: CASSQSGQGNQPQHF.

The chain carries TRBV20-1 and TRBJ2-7; unclear D gene. This CDR3 has 11 amino acids. Trimming left V 4 bases short and J 3 bases short, with 7 bases between. Germline V gives CDR1 DFQATT, CDR2 SNEGSKA (reference sequence). The DNA of the CDR3 is TGCAGTGCTAACGACAACTACGAGCAGTACGTC. Translation: CSANDNYEQYV.

This chain uses TRBV19 with TRBJ2-7, with a tentative D call TRBD1 (5 bases). V was trimmed by 4 bases and J by 2 bases, leaving 18 bases between them. The CDR3 has 16 amino acids. Germline loops: CDR1 LNHDA, CDR2 SQIVND (reference sequence). This chain's CDR3 is CASSRIAREKTYEQYF. In DNA, the CDR3 is TGTGCCAGTAGTAGGATCGCCAGGGAAAAGACCTACGAGCAGTACTTC.

The chain has TRBV2 and TRBJ2-2; 9 positions agree with TRBD1. The V and J ends lost 4 bases and 7 bases, in that order; junction bases with no gene match: 7. Germline CDR1 is SNHLY and CDR2 is FYNNEI. CDR3 length: 15 amino acids. In DNA, the CDR3 is TGTGCCAGCAGTGCTCAACAGGGGGCTTACGGGGAGCTGTTTTTT. As protein: CASSAQQGAYGELFF.

This clone was seen a handful of times. V is TRBV7-8 and J is TRBJ2-1, with 8 bases fitting TRBD1. V lost 1 base, J lost 2 bases, and 4 bases stayed unmatched. This CDR3 contains 16 residues. Germline values: CDR1 SGHVS, CDR2 FQNEAQ. The CDR3 nucleotides read TGTGCCAGCAGCTTAGTAGGGACAGGAGCCTACAATGAGCAGTTCTTC. This translates into CASSLVGTGAYNEQFF.

The CDR3 DNA reads as TGTGCCAGCAGTCCCGGAGGGTTCTATGGCTACACCTTC. It codes for CASSPGGFYGYTF. The V gene is TRBV6-6, the J gene TRBJ1-2; no clear D. Deletions cut 5 bases from V and 4 bases from J, with 11 bases between. The germline CDR1 and CDR2 sequences are MNHNY and SVGAGI (reference sequence). This CDR3 spans 13 amino acids.

J is TRBJ1-5 and V is TRBV28, with a tentative D call TRBD1 (5 bases). CDR3 length: 13 residues. Germline CDR1 and CDR2: MDHEN and SYDVKM. V lost 6 bases to trimming and J lost 6 bases, with 12 bases between them. DNA of the CDR3: TGTGCCAGCAGGACAGATGGCGTTCAGCCCCAGCATTTT. The encoded protein is CASRTDGVQPQHF.

The chain links TRBV11-2 to TRBJ2-1; 14 nucleotides match TRBD2. CDR1 is SGHAT and CDR2 is FQNNGV in the germline V gene. The ends lost 5 bases at V and 5 bases at J; junction bases unmatched: 2. CDR3 length equals 15 residues. The CDR3 region has the DNA TGTGCCAGCAGCCAGGGACTAGCGGGGGACAATGAGCAGTTCTTC. Encoded protein: CASSQGLAGDNEQFF.

The rearrangement joins TRBV6-5 to TRBJ1-6; D possibly corresponds to TRBD1 (6 bases). Per the germline V gene, CDR1 is MNHEY and CDR2 is SVGAGI. The CDR3 has 15 amino acids. Trimming removed 2 bases from V and 8 bases from J, with 13 bases in between. For the CDR3, the DNA is TGTGCCAGCAGTTACCGGGGGGCACTTCATTCACCCCTCCACTTT. Amino acid sequence: CASSYRGALHSPLHF.

The DNA of the CDR3 is TGTGCCAGTAGTGTTGGAGTCTACAATGAGCAGTTCTTC. This sequence encodes CASSVGVYNEQFF. This chain connects TRBV19 to TRBJ2-1; D is unclear. V was clipped by 5 bases and J by 3 bases, with 8 bases between them. There are 13 residues in the CDR3. Germline V gene data show CDR1 as LNHDA and CDR2 as SQIVND (reference sequence).

The chain uses TRBV5-1 and TRBJ1-3; TRBD1 agrees at 7 bases. CDR1 and CDR2 from the germline V gene are SGHRS and YFSETQ. There are 15 residues in the CDR3. The V segment lost 2 bases and the J segment 2 bases; nucleotides outside the gene matches: 4. The DNA for the CDR3 is TGCGCCAGCAGCTTACCACAGGGGACTGGAAACACCATATATTTT. Its translation is CASSLPQGTGNTIYF.

The gene calls are TRBV6-5 and TRBJ1-6; no reliable D call. Germline V gene data show CDR1 as MNHEY and CDR2 as SVGAGI. Between the trimmed V and J ends, which lost 8 bases and 7 bases, there was a span of 9 bases. The CDR3 is 12 amino acids. CDR3 in DNA: TGTGCCAGCGGGCCGCGCAATTCACCCCTCCACTTT. Protein sequence: CASGPRNSPLHF.

The rearrangement links TRBV2 to TRBJ2-7; 8 bases match TRBD1. The CDR3 is 14 residues long. Losses at the gene ends were 3 bases for V and 7 bases for J; bases not matched to a gene: 8. From germline, CDR1 is SNHLY and CDR2 FYNNEI. CDR3 amino acids: CASSEIRGHGEQYF. CDR3 sequence (DNA): TGTGCCAGCAGTGAGATCAGGGGGCATGGGGAGCAGTACTTC.

Here the CDR3 DNA reads TGTGCCAGCACCGGTCCTAGGTCCGACACCGGGGAGCTGTTTTTT. Translation: CASTGPRSDTGELFF. The J gene is TRBJ2-2, the V gene TRBV2; D is unresolved. Per the germline V gene, CDR1 is SNHLY and CDR2 is FYNNEI. The CDR3 extends over 15 amino acids. Trimming took 7 bases from V and 3 from J, leaving 15 bases between them.

The chain joins TRBV5-1 to TRBJ1-3; tentative D call: TRBD1 (5 bases). Deletions cut 4 bases from V and 0 bases from J, with 11 bases between. Germline CDR1 SGHRS, CDR2 YFSETQ. The CDR3 is made up of 15 amino acids. CDR3 DNA: TGCGCCAGCAGCGACAGACAATACTCTGGAAACACCATATATTTT. This gives the protein CASSDRQYSGNTIYF.

The rearrangement uses TRBV5-4 and TRBJ2-4; 7 bases agree with TRBD1. Unmatched junction bases numbered 7, after V lost 4 bases and J lost 0 bases. Per the germline V gene, CDR1 is SGHNT and CDR2 is YYREEE (reference sequence). The CDR3 totals 16 residues. CDR3 coding DNA: TGTGCCAGCAGCAGGGGACAGATGCTAGCCAAAAACATTCAGTACTTC. It specifies CASSRGQMLAKNIQYF.